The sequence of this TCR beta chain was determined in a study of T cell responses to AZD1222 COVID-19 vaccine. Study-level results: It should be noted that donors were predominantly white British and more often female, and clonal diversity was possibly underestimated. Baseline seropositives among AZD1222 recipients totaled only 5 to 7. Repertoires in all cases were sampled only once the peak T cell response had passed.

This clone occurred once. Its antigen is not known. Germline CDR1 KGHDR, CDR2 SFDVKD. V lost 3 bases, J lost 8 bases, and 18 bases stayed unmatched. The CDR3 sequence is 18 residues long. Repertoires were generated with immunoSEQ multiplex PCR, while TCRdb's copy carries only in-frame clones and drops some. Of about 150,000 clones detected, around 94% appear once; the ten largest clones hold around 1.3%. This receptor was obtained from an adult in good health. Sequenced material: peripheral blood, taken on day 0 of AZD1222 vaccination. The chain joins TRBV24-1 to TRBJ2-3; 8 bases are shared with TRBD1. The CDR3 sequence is CATSDHDMDRAEGVTQYF. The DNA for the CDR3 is TGTGCCACCAGTGATCACGACATGGACAGGGCGGAAGGGGTTACGCAGTATTTT.